What follows are 32 T cell receptor beta chains derived from one specimen sequenced in a study of early T cells in non-severe SARS-CoV-2 infection. TCRdb re-derived calls from the 5' RACE reads in MiXCR, one entry per CDR3 protein. Among just under 45,000 distinct CDR3 sequences, approximately 10% were seen once, and the ten largest hold roughly 10%. Source material: whole blood. The source is an adult who was a healthcare worker with PCR-confirmed SARS-CoV-2 infection or an uninfected control (not recorded which).

This clonotype was detected a few times. The chain recombines TRBV19 with TRBJ2-2; the D is unclear. CDR1 is LNHDA, CDR2 SQIVND, per germline (reference sequence). Trimming removed 7 bases at V and 4 bases at J, with 16 bases between. The CDR3 consists of 15 residues. In nucleotides, the CDR3 is TGTGCCAGTAACGCCGATAAGACCACCACCGGGGAGCTGTTTTTT. Amino acid sequence: CASNADKTTTGELFF.

The J gene is TRBJ1-2, the V gene TRBV5-1; 8 positions match TRBD1. This CDR3 contains 15 residues. Germline CDR1 reads SGHRS; CDR2 reads YFSETQ. The V segment lost 5 bases and the J segment 8 bases; nucleotides outside the gene matches: 14. The CDR3 sequence: CASSTTPGQGGGYTF. In DNA, the CDR3 is TGCGCCAGCAGTACTACTCCTGGACAGGGAGGGGGCTACACCTTC.

This chain links TRBV7-9 with TRBJ2-7; D might be TRBD1 (6 bases). V dropped 5 bases and J dropped 4 bases, with 12 bases sitting between them. CDR1 and CDR2 from the germline V gene are SEHNR and FQNEAQ (reference sequence). The CDR3 consists of 13 residues. The CDR3, as DNA: TGTGCCAGCAGCACCATGGACAGTTACGAGCAGTACTTC. Encoded protein: CASSTMDSYEQYF.

This clonotype turned up a few times. The CDR3, as DNA: TGTGCCAGCAGACTACTTGGTGGGGTTAAGTACTTC. Residues: CASRLLGGVKYF. The chain combines TRBV7-2 with TRBJ2-4; D not certain. CDR1 is SGHTA, CDR2 FQGNSA, per germline. Trimming shortened V by 6 bases and J by 14 bases, and 17 bases separated the two germline ends. There are 12 residues in the CDR3. Using reference TRBV7-2 and TRBJ2-4 for the parts outside the CDR3, the full variable domain is GAGVSQSPSNKVTEKGKDVELRCDPISGHTALYWYRQSLGQGLEFLIYFQGNSAPDKSGLPSDRFSAERTGGSVSTLTIQRTQQEDSAVYLCASRLLGGVKYFGAGTRLSVL.

This clonotype was recorded at least ten times. The chain is built from TRBV5-4 and TRBJ2-3; D unclear. Trimming removed 4 bases at V and 6 bases at J, with 15 bases between. Germline V lookup: CDR1 SGHNT, CDR2 YYREEE (reference sequence). The CDR3 spans 14 residues. CDR3 protein: CASSMVHSRDTQYF. In DNA, the CDR3 is TGTGCCAGCAGCATGGTCCATTCGAGGGATACGCAGTATTTT.

This clonotype was seen repeatedly, ten times or more. V gene TRBV5-6 combines with J gene TRBJ1-5; D remains unclear. CDR1 and CDR2 (germline): SGHDT, YYEEEE. The V and J ends lost 0 bases and 3 bases respectively, with 1 base between them. The CDR3 runs 12 residues. CDR3 amino acids: CASSLANQPQHF. The CDR3 DNA follows: TGTGCCAGCAGCTTGGCCAATCAGCCCCAGCATTTT.

This clonotype occurred a few times. The genes are TRBV7-3 and TRBJ1-6; the D gene is possibly TRBD1 (6 bases). Trimming shortened V by 3 bases and J by 4 bases, and 10 bases separated the two germline ends. CDR1 SGHTA and CDR2 FQGTGA come from the germline V gene. This CDR3 spans 15 amino acids. This CDR3 reads CASSFEGQYNSPLHF. CDR3 bases: TGTGCCAGCAGCTTCGAGGGACAATATAATTCACCCCTCCACTTT.

This clonotype was counted ten times or more. The gene calls are TRBV10-3 and TRBJ2-3; the D gene is possibly TRBD2 (6 bases). Trimming removed 10 bases at V and 1 base at J, with 21 bases between. Germline CDR1 ENHRY, CDR2 SYGVKD. CDR3 length: 16 amino acids. The CDR3 loop reads CATRLLAGSGTDTQYF. CDR3 nucleotide sequence: TGTGCCACTCGCCTGTTGGCGGGGAGTGGCACAGATACGCAGTATTTT.

There are a few counts of this clonotype. V and J are TRBV3-1 and TRBJ2-7, with 10 positions matching TRBD2. Germline V gives CDR1 LGHDT, CDR2 YNNKEL (reference sequence). Trimming removed 1 base from V and 6 bases from J; junction bases left unmatched: 9. CDR3 length: 16 residues. CDR3 DNA sequence: TGTGCCAGCAGCCAAGTCCCTAGCGGGGGTTTTGTCGAGCAGTACTTC. Translated: CASSQVPSGGFVEQYF.

This chain links TRBV7-6 with TRBJ1-6; D is uncertain. Germline V gene lookup returns CDR1 SGHVS and CDR2 FNYEAQ. The germline V and J ends were trimmed by 1 base and 8 bases, with 9 bases remaining between them. The CDR3 consists of 14 residues. CDR3 coding DNA: TGTGCCAGCAGCTTAGACAGCATCGATTCACCCCTCCACTTT. Its protein product is CASSLDSIDSPLHF.

Only a few counts were recorded for this clonotype. V is TRBV30 and J is TRBJ1-1; possibly TRBD1 for D (5 bases). Germline V lookup: CDR1 GTSNPN, CDR2 SVGIG (reference sequence). The CDR3 is 18 amino acids. Between the trimmed V and J ends, which lost 4 bases and 0 bases, there was a span of 24 bases. CDR3 loop: CAWTYRGSILGMNTEAFF. In DNA form, the CDR3 reads TGTGCCTGGACCTACCGGGGCTCTATCTTGGGAATGAACACTGAAGCTTTCTTT.

Concerning this clonotype: A single base separates this from a much larger clone, so it may be a read error. The chain employs TRBV20-1 and TRBJ2-1, with TRBD1 identical over 9 bases. Germline CDR1 is DFQATT and CDR2 is SNEGSKA (reference sequence). Trimming cost V 5 bases and J 6 bases; bases outside gene matches: 11. The CDR3 length is 15 residues. Written as DNA, the CDR3 is TGCAGTGCTCCAAGCCACAGGGGGCTCCCCAATGAGCAGTTCTTC. As protein: CSAPSHRGLPNEQFF.

This clonotype was observed a handful of times. The chain couples TRBV3-1 to TRBJ1-1, with D possibly TRBD1 on 5 matching bases. The CDR3 runs 12 residues. CDR1 LGHDT and CDR2 YNNKEL come from the germline V gene (reference sequence). V was pared by 4 bases and J by 5 bases, with 8 bases between. CDR3 sequence: CASSLRETEAFF. CDR3 DNA: TGTGCCAGCAGCCTCAGGGAAACTGAAGCTTTCTTT.

This clonotype showed up just a few times. The chain is built from TRBV3-1 and TRBJ2-3, with D possibly matching TRBD2 (6 bases). V lost 0 bases and J lost 7, with 11 bases in between. Germline CDR1 reads LGHDT; CDR2 reads YNNKEL (reference sequence). This CDR3 has 14 residues. The CDR3 coding sequence is TGTGCCAGCAGCCAAGAGGGACTGCCATATACGCAGTATTTT. The encoded protein is CASSQEGLPYTQYF.

CDR3 bases: TGCAGTGCTAGGGATTGGTCCTGGGGAAATTCACCCCTCCACTTT. It codes for CSARDWSWGNSPLHF. The chain carries TRBV20-1 and TRBJ1-6; no clear D gene. There are 15 residues in the CDR3. Trimming stripped 3 bases from V and 7 bases from J, with 16 bases between. CDR1 is DFQATT, CDR2 SNEGSKA, per germline (reference sequence).

This clonotype was seen repeatedly, ten times or more. The V gene is TRBV5-5, the J gene TRBJ2-5; a possible D gene is TRBD2 (6 bases). The V gene lost 1 base and the J gene lost 4 bases, with 11 bases spanning the gap. Germline CDR1 is SGHKS and CDR2 is YYEKEE (reference sequence). There are 14 residues in the CDR3. DNA of the CDR3: TGTGCCAGCAGCTTGCTTGGGGGGAGAGAGACCCAGTACTTC. Its protein is CASSLLGGRETQYF.

In this sample, this clonotype turned up many times. The V gene is TRBV29-1, the J gene TRBJ1-1, with a possible D match to TRBD1 (5 bases). Deletions cut 7 bases from V and 0 bases from J, with 15 bases between. The germline V gene encodes CDR1 SQVTM and CDR2 ANQGSEA. The CDR3 runs to 14 residues. The CDR3 coding sequence is TGCAGCGCCGGAGGGGCCTTTTTGAACACTGAAGCTTTCTTT. The encoded protein is CSAGGAFLNTEAFF.

This clonotype is labeled as medium-sized. CDR3 sequence reads: CASSIGGTVDNEQFF. The DNA for the CDR3 is TGTGCCAGTAGTATAGGCGGGACAGTCGACAATGAGCAGTTCTTC. This rearrangement joins TRBV19 to TRBJ2-1; D is perhaps TRBD1 (7 bases). CDR1 LNHDA and CDR2 SQIVND come from the germline V gene (reference sequence). The CDR3 covers 15 residues. Trimming removed 1 base from V and 5 bases from J, with 12 bases in between.

Ten or more counts support this clonotype. This chain joins TRBV9 and TRBJ2-3; a possible D gene is TRBD2 (5 bases). This CDR3 contains 15 residues. V shed 4 bases and J shed 2 bases, with 14 bases lying between them. The germline V gene encodes CDR1 SGDLS and CDR2 YYNGEE. The CDR3 here is CASSPRGGFTDTQYF. The CDR3 DNA follows: TGTGCCAGCAGCCCAAGAGGCGGGTTCACAGATACGCAGTATTTT.

This clonotype has just a few counts. This rearrangement joins TRBV27 to TRBJ1-5; a weak D match, TRBD1 (5 bases). The germline V gene has CDR1 MNHEY and CDR2 SMNVEV (reference sequence). V lost 0 bases to trimming and J lost 0 bases, with 15 bases between them. CDR3 length: 18 residues. The CDR3 reads CASSLSAAGYASNQPQHF. CDR3 DNA sequence: TGTGCCAGCAGTTTATCGGCGGCAGGGTACGCTAGCAATCAGCCCCAGCATTTT.

J is TRBJ2-5 and V is TRBV2, with unresolved D. The length of the CDR3 is 14 residues. Germline V gene data show CDR1 as SNHLY and CDR2 as FYNNEI. Trimming removed 7 bases at V and 1 base at J, with 13 bases between. The CDR3 region has the DNA TGTGCCAGCACAGCGATAAATGGCCAAGAGACCCAGTACTTC. It translates to CASTAINGQETQYF.

This clonotype was seen a few times. The chain has TRBV29-1 and TRBJ2-3; no firm D call. The CDR3 is 14 residues long. Trimming took 0 bases from V and 6 from J, leaving 13 bases between them. Germline V gene sequence: CDR1 SQVTM, CDR2 ANQGSEA. CDR3 nucleotides: TGCAGCGTTGAAGATGTGGCCTTGGGGGATACGCAGTATTTT. Translation: CSVEDVALGDTQYF.

The V gene is TRBV7-2, the J gene TRBJ1-4, with D possibly TRBD1 on 6 matching bases. There are 15 residues in the CDR3. Germline CDR1 and CDR2: SGHTA and FQGNSA. The V gene lost 5 bases and the J gene lost 7 bases, with 17 bases spanning the gap. The CDR3 sequence: CASSQRGGRLEKLFF. The CDR3, as DNA: TGTGCCAGCAGCCAACGGGGGGGGCGTCTTGAAAAACTGTTTTTT.

This clonotype has more than one count but fewer than ten. This chain connects TRBV30 to TRBJ1-5; D remains unclear. CDR1 and CDR2 from the germline V gene are GTSNPN and SVGIG (reference sequence). This CDR3 region has 12 residues. The V end lost 4 bases, the J end lost 4 bases, and 8 bases lay between the germline ends. CDR3 region: CAWMSGNQPQHF. CDR3 DNA sequence: TGTGCCTGGATGTCGGGAAATCAGCCCCAGCATTTT.

The sample holds many counts of this clonotype. The gene calls are TRBV11-2 and TRBJ2-5, with TRBD1 identical over 7 bases. The germline CDR1 and CDR2 sequences are SGHAT and FQNNGV. CDR3 size: 13 residues. J was trimmed by 3 bases and V by 5 bases; bases with no gene match: 3. CDR3 nucleotide sequence: TGTGCCAGCAGCCAGGGGGAAAAAGAGACCCAGTACTTC. Amino acids: CASSQGEKETQYF.

This clonotype was picked up many times. The chain has TRBV2 and TRBJ1-6; D is uncertain. Germline V lookup: CDR1 SNHLY, CDR2 FYNNEI. V lost 7 bases, J lost 8 bases, and 9 bases lay in between. CDR3 size: 12 residues. The CDR3 region is CASKITYSPLHF. The CDR3 nucleotides are TGTGCCAGCAAGATTACTTATTCACCCCTCCACTTT.

In its sample, this clonotype was seen many times. V usage is TRBV5-1 and J usage is TRBJ1-1; 8 bases match TRBD1. V was pared by 5 bases and J by 0 bases, with 12 bases of the junction left unmatched. The CDR3 is made up of 17 amino acids. In germline, CDR1 is SGHRS, CDR2 YFSETQ. The CDR3: CASSFGPAGGMNTEAFF. The CDR3 nucleotides read TGCGCCAGCAGTTTTGGTCCGGCAGGGGGCATGAACACTGAAGCTTTCTTT.

This clonotype was picked up many times. V and J are TRBV27 and TRBJ1-2, with D perhaps matching TRBD1 (5 bases). Looked up from germline, CDR1 is MNHEY and CDR2 is SMNVEV (reference sequence). The CDR3 is made up of 15 amino acids. V lost 5 bases to trimming and J lost 6 bases, with 19 bases between them. CDR3 coding DNA: TGTGCCAGCAGTGTAATTGGGGCAGCCGACCATGGCTACACCTTC. It codes for CASSVIGAADHGYTF.

This clonotype was counted a few times. The chain links TRBV30 to TRBJ2-5; D remains ambiguous. V shed 0 bases and J shed 5 bases, with 4 bases lying between them. The germline CDR1 and CDR2 sequences are GTSNPN and SVGIG (reference sequence). This CDR3 region has 11 residues. The CDR3 is CAWSVGETQYF. The CDR3 bases are TGTGCCTGGAGTGTAGGGGAGACCCAGTACTTC. The full variable domain, rest sourced from reference TRBV30 and TRBJ2-5, is SQTIHQWPATLVQPVGSPLSLECTVEGTSNPNLYWYRQAAGRGLQLLFYSVGIGQISSEVPQNLSASRPQDRQFILSSKKLLLSDSGFYLCAWSVGETQYFGPGTRLLVL.

The rearrangement uses TRBV18 and TRBJ1-2; D call uncertain. Trimming left V 4 bases short and J 8 bases short, with 17 bases between. CDR3 length: 14 residues. In germline, CDR1 is KGHSH, CDR2 LQKENI. CDR3 sequence (DNA): TGTGCCAGCTCACTTATGAGGGAGGCGGAGGGCTACACCTTC. Amino acid sequence: CASSLMREAEGYTF. The full variable domain, its missing parts supplied by reference TRBV18 and TRBJ1-2, is NAGVMQNPRHLVRRRGQEARLRCSPMKGHSHVYWYRQLPEEGLKFMVYLQKENIIDESGMPKERFSAEFPKEGPSILRIQQVVRGDSAAYFCASSLMREAEGYTFGSGTRLTVV.

The sample holds a few counts of this clonotype. The V and J genes are TRBV6-5 and TRBJ2-1; 8 positions agree with TRBD1. V dropped 5 bases and J dropped 10; count of bases not matched to a gene: 7. The CDR3 is 13 residues long. CDR1 is MNHEY, CDR2 SVGAGI, per germline. The CDR3 loop is CASSLRDRPEQFF. CDR3 DNA: TGTGCCAGCAGTCTAAGGGACAGGCCAGAGCAGTTCTTC.

Points on this clonotype: This clone may be a read error of a much larger clone one base away. The rearrangement joins TRBV19 to TRBJ2-3; 9 bases align to TRBD2. This CDR3 spans 14 amino acids. Germline CDR1 and CDR2: LNHDA and SQIVND (reference sequence). CDR3 amino acids: CASSTGTSTVTQYF. In DNA form, the CDR3 reads TGTGCCAGTAGTACCGGGACTAGCACAGTTACGCAGTATTTT.